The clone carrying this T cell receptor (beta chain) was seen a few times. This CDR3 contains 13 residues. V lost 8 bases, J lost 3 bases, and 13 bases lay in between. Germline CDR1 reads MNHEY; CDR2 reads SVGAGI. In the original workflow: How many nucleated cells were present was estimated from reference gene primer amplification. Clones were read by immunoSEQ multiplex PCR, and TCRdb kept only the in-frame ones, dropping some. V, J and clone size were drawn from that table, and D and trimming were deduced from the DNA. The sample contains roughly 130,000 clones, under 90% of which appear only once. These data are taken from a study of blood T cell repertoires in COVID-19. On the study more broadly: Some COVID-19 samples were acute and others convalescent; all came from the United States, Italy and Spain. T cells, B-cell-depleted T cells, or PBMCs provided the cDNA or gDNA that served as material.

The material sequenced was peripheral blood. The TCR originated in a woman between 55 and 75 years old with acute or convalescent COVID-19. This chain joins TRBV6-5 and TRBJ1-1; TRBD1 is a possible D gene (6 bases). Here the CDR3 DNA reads TGTGCCAGCGTAGGCCAGGGGCACACTGAAGCTTTCTTT. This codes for CASVGQGHTEAFF.